Shown below are 32 T cell receptor beta chains from a single sample sequenced in a study of blood T cell repertoires in COVID-19. Produced via immunoSEQ multiplex PCR; TCRdb's table is partial and in-frame only. The sample yields hundreds of thousands of clones, nearly 90% seen once. What was sequenced was PBMCs or T cells enriched from blood (not recorded which). These receptors all come from a woman in her late teens or twenties who had been exposed to COVID-19.

Only a few counts were recorded for this clone. The J gene is TRBJ1-5, the V gene TRBV4-1; D is undetermined. Germline values: CDR1 MGHRA, CDR2 YSYEKL. V gave up 1 base and J gave up 3 bases, with 7 bases separating them. CDR3 length equals 14 residues. CDR3 in amino acids: CASSQVTPNQPQHF. The CDR3, as DNA: TGCGCCAGCAGCCAAGTGACTCCCAATCAGCCCCAGCATTTT.

The chain combines TRBV30 with TRBJ1-5, with TRBD1 as a possible D gene (5 bases). Trimming stripped 4 bases from V and 7 bases from J, with 17 bases between. CDR3 length: 14 amino acids. Germline values: CDR1 GTSNPN, CDR2 SVGIG (reference sequence). The CDR3 reads CAWKQGWGEQPQHF. In nucleotides, the CDR3 is TGTGCCTGGAAACAAGGGTGGGGGGAGCAGCCCCAGCATTTT.

The chain combines TRBV18 with TRBJ2-7; weak D call: TRBD1 (6 bases). CDR1 is KGHSH, CDR2 LQKENI, per germline. Deletions cut 3 bases from V and 0 bases from J, with 27 bases between. The CDR3 consists of 20 residues. CDR3 sequence reads: CASSPPKQGWAMGASYEQYF. The DNA for the CDR3 is TGTGCCAGCTCACCGCCGAAACAGGGATGGGCGATGGGGGCCTCCTACGAGCAGTACTTC.

The chain is built from TRBV19 and TRBJ1-5; maybe TRBD1 (5 bases). V gave up 5 bases and J gave up 0 bases, with 11 bases separating them. The CDR3 is made up of 15 amino acids. Germline V gives CDR1 LNHDA, CDR2 SQIVND (reference sequence). The CDR3 is CASSRGENSNQPQHF. DNA for the CDR3: TGTGCCAGTAGTCGGGGGGAAAATAGCAATCAGCCCCAGCATTTT.

The CDR3 region is CASSETGTGHEQYF. The CDR3 nucleotides read TGCGCCAGCAGCGAAACCGGGACAGGTCACGAGCAGTACTTC. The V and J genes are TRBV10-1 and TRBJ2-7; 8 nucleotides match TRBD1. V was pared by 6 bases and J by 5 bases, with 9 bases of the junction left unmatched. The V gene's germline CDR1 is WNHNN and CDR2 SYGVQD (reference sequence). The length of the CDR3 is 14 residues.

The V and J genes are TRBV6-1 and TRBJ2-1; 13 bases are a match to TRBD2. This CDR3 comprises 15 residues. CDR1 MNHNS and CDR2 SASEGT come from the germline V gene. V lost 1 base to trimming and J lost 7 bases; unmatched junction nucleotides: 1. As DNA, the CDR3 is TGTGCCAGCAGTGAAGAGGGACTAGCGGGGAATGAGCAGTTCTTC. It translates to CASSEEGLAGNEQFF.

Notes on this clone: The junction departs from the called germline gene at one end, perhaps through a read error. This chain links TRBV19 with TRBJ1-6; 8 bases map to TRBD1. CDR3 size: 13 residues. The germline V gene encodes CDR1 LNHDA and CDR2 SQIVND (reference sequence). Here the CDR3 reads CASSTGGNSPLHF. CDR3 sequence (DNA): TGTGCGAGTAGCACAGGGGGTAATTCACCCCTCCACTTT.

This chain connects TRBV12-3 or TRBV12-4 to TRBJ2-3; the D gene is possibly TRBD1 (6 bases). The CDR3 sequence is 12 residues long. Trimming removed 7 bases at V and 4 bases at J, with 9 bases between. In DNA form, the CDR3 reads TGTGCCAGCATGGGGGCCGCAGATACGCAGTATTTT. Translating it yields CASMGAADTQYF.

The gene calls are TRBV9 and TRBJ1-2; 8 bases agree with TRBD1. The J segment lost 3 bases and the V segment lost 4 bases, leaving 5 bases of the junction unmatched. The length of the CDR3 is 14 residues. Looked up from germline, CDR1 is SGDLS and CDR2 is YYNGEE. CDR3 residues: CASSPDRGDYGYTF. DNA of the CDR3: TGTGCCAGCAGCCCAGACAGGGGTGACTATGGCTACACCTTC.

The chain links TRBV6-5 to TRBJ2-7; 8 bases agree with TRBD1. The trim removed 2 bases at V and 4 bases at J, leaving 4 bases unmatched. CDR1 MNHEY and CDR2 SVGAGI come from the germline V gene. The CDR3 covers 14 residues. The CDR3 protein is CASSYDRGMYEQYF. DNA for the CDR3: TGTGCCAGCAGTTACGACAGGGGTATGTACGAGCAGTACTTC.

This clone was seen a single time. The rearrangement uses TRBV9 and TRBJ2-1, with 8 bases matching TRBD2. The CDR3 is 18 residues long. Unmatched junction bases numbered 16, after V lost 0 bases and J lost 8 bases. Germline CDR1 reads SGDLS; CDR2 reads YYNGEE. CDR3 coding DNA: TGTGCCAGCAGCGTAGCTACGCAGATAGCGGGGCCTTGGGATGAGCAGTTCTTC. It is translated as CASSVATQIAGPWDEQFF.

This clone has more than one count but fewer than ten. The chain carries TRBV7-2 and TRBJ1-6; 9 bases are a match to TRBD1. This CDR3 comprises 16 residues. The germline V gene encodes CDR1 SGHTA and CDR2 FQGNSA. Germline trimming cut 2 bases from V and 9 bases from J; bases unmatched to any gene: 8. CDR3 bases: TGTGCCAGCAGCTTAACCCTTACAGGGGGCTTTTCACCCCTCCACTTT. The encoded protein is CASSLTLTGGFSPLHF.

This CDR3 reads CASSPYRFTNTGELFF. DNA for the CDR3: TGTGCCAGCTCACCTTACAGGTTTACGAACACCGGGGAGCTGTTTTTT. The gene calls are TRBV18 and TRBJ2-2, with D possibly matching TRBD1 (5 bases). From germline, CDR1 is KGHSH and CDR2 LQKENI. V was clipped by 3 bases and J by 0 bases, with 11 bases between them. The CDR3 is made up of 16 amino acids.

This rearrangement joins TRBV6-5 to TRBJ1-2; D perhaps matches TRBD1 (6 bases). This CDR3 has 14 residues. The V end lost 4 bases, the J end lost 7 bases, and 16 bases lay between the germline ends. Germline V gene sequence: CDR1 MNHEY, CDR2 SVGAGI. The CDR3 is CASSSQPGGFGYTF. The CDR3 bases are TGTGCCAGCAGTTCCCAACCGGGGGGCTTTGGCTACACCTTC.

V is TRBV7-8 and J is TRBJ1-1; TRBD1 matches at 9 bases. J lost 1 base, V lost 5 bases, and 5 bases had no gene match. The CDR3 extends over 15 amino acids. CDR1 is SGHVS, CDR2 FQNEAQ, per germline. The CDR3 region has the DNA TGTGCCAGCAGCCTAACAGGGGGCACGAACACTGAAGCTTTCTTT. The encoded protein is CASSLTGGTNTEAFF. The variable domain in full, completed from reference TRBV7-8 and TRBJ1-1, reads GAGVSQSPRYKVAKRGQDVALRCDPISGHVSLFWYQQALGQGPEFLTYFQNEAQLDKSGLPSDRFFAERPEGSVSTLKIQRTQQEDSAVYLCASSLTGGTNTEAFFGQGTRLTVV.

The chain employs TRBV7-4 and TRBJ2-5; D is possibly TRBD2 (5 bases). Trimming pared 8 bases from V and 5 bases from J, leaving 18 bases between. In germline, CDR1 is SGHVT, CDR2 SQSDAQ. The CDR3 covers 14 residues. Written as DNA, the CDR3 is TGTGCCAGCCTCGTCCGTGTCAGGAGGGAGACCCAGTACTTC. This gives the protein CASLVRVRRETQYF.

The rearrangement joins TRBV18 to TRBJ1-5, with D tentatively TRBD1 (5 bases). The CDR3 has 16 residues. Germline assignment: CDR1 KGHSH and CDR2 LQKENI. The germline V and J ends were trimmed by 0 bases and 2 bases, with 11 bases remaining between them. Here the CDR3 reads CASSPPQGVGNQPQHF. In DNA, the CDR3 is TGTGCCAGCTCACCACCTCAGGGTGTGGGCAATCAGCCCCAGCATTTT.

This sequence joins TRBV24-1 and TRBJ1-5; no reliable D call. This CDR3 spans 14 amino acids. CDR1 is KGHDR, CDR2 SFDVKD, per germline. Between the trimmed V and J ends, which lost 4 bases and 3 bases, there was a span of 9 bases. The CDR3 reads CATSDSPSNQPQHF. Written as DNA, the CDR3 is TGTGCCACCAGTGACAGTCCCTCCAATCAGCCCCAGCATTTT.

The chain uses TRBV4-1 and TRBJ1-2; TRBD1 aligns across 7 bases. The CDR3 runs to 17 residues. Germline V gene data show CDR1 as MGHRA and CDR2 as YSYEKL. Trimming at V came to 4 bases and at J to 4 bases, leaving 15 bases not matched to a gene. The CDR3 coding sequence is TGCGCCAGCAGCCTCCCGGGACAGCCAAAAAGAAGCTATGGCTACACCTTC. It yields the protein CASSLPGQPKRSYGYTF.

The V gene is TRBV19, the J gene TRBJ2-2; 9 nucleotides align to TRBD1. V shed 4 bases and J 6 bases; nucleotides not matched to a gene: 12. The CDR3 runs 17 residues. The germline CDR1 and CDR2 sequences are LNHDA and SQIVND (reference sequence). The CDR3 coding sequence is TGTGCCAGTAGTAGACGATCACAGGGGGCCACGTCCGGGGAGCTGTTTTTT. This gives the protein CASSRRSQGATSGELFF.

The J gene is TRBJ1-2, the V gene TRBV3-1 (or the pseudogene TRBV3-2); 8 nucleotides agree with TRBD1. The length of the CDR3 is 15 residues. Trimming removed 4 bases from V and 7 bases from J; junction bases left unmatched: 11. CDR1 and CDR2 from the germline V gene are LGHDT and YNNKEL (reference sequence). CDR3 in amino acids: CASSPHTGQGSGYTF. CDR3 DNA sequence: TGTGCCAGCAGCCCTCATACCGGACAGGGAAGTGGCTACACCTTC.

This chain joins TRBV7-9 and TRBJ1-1, with D hard to call. V was trimmed by 4 bases and J by 6 bases, leaving 9 bases between them. The CDR3 contains 12 residues. Per germline, CDR1 SEHNR and CDR2 FQNEAQ (reference sequence). CDR3 in DNA: TGTGCCAGCAGCTCCGAGATTTCTGAAGCTTTCTTT. The encoded protein is CASSSEISEAFF.

This clone has a single count. V gene TRBV6-6 combines with J gene TRBJ1-1; possibly TRBD1 for D (5 bases). The CDR3 spans 20 residues. V shed 5 bases and J shed 5 bases, with 33 bases lying between them. Per germline, CDR1 MNHNY and CDR2 SVGAGI (reference sequence). The DNA for the CDR3 is TGTGCCAGCAGTCCGCGGCGCCGCCATGTGGGGGGTGATATGTGGACTGAAGCTTTCTTT. It encodes CASSPRRRHVGGDMWTEAFF.

The chain joins TRBV7-2 to TRBJ2-7; 8 bases match TRBD2. Trimming at V came to 7 bases and at J to 5 bases, leaving 16 bases not matched to a gene. Germline V gene data show CDR1 as SGHTA and CDR2 as FQGNSA. The CDR3 runs to 16 residues. CDR3 residues: CASILGRGRPTNEQYF. The CDR3, as DNA: TGTGCCAGCATCCTGGGGCGCGGGAGGCCCACAAACGAGCAGTACTTC.

About this clone itself: Other DNA sequences in this specimen translate into the identical CDR3. Here the CDR3 DNA reads TGTGCCAGCAGCTCCGGACAGGGCTCCTACGAGCAGTACTTC. This codes for CASSSGQGSYEQYF. V gene TRBV27 combines with J gene TRBJ2-7; 8 bases are a match to TRBD1. CDR1 is MNHEY and CDR2 is SMNVEV in the germline V gene (reference sequence). The CDR3 sequence is 14 residues long. V shed 6 bases and J 0 bases; nucleotides not matched to a gene: 4.

The chain is built from TRBV10-3 and TRBJ2-3; the D gene is possibly TRBD2 (6 bases). Trimming pared 4 bases from V and 2 bases from J, leaving 13 bases between. Germline CDR1 ENHRY, CDR2 SYGVKD. The CDR3 runs 15 residues. CDR3 nucleotides: TGTGCCATCAGTGCAACGGGACTTTACACAGATACGCAGTATTTT. This sequence encodes CAISATGLYTDTQYF.

The chain uses TRBV4-2 and TRBJ2-2; 10 bases match TRBD2. CDR1 and CDR2 from the germline V gene are LGHNA and YNFKEQ. The CDR3 consists of 19 residues. V lost 2 bases, J lost 2 bases, and 11 bases stayed unmatched. The CDR3 DNA follows: TGTGCCAGCAGCCAAAACCGGCTAGCGGGAGCTGGAAACACCGGGGAGCTGTTTTTT. Its protein is CASSQNRLAGAGNTGELFF.

V is TRBV3-1 (or the pseudogene TRBV3-2) and J is TRBJ2-1, with D perhaps TRBD2 (6 bases). This CDR3 has 16 residues. V dropped 0 bases and J dropped 3 bases, with 12 bases sitting between them. CDR1 is LGHDT, CDR2 YNNKEL, per germline (reference sequence). The CDR3 protein is CASSQDGGEIYNEQFF. CDR3 DNA: TGTGCCAGCAGCCAAGATGGAGGGGAAATCTACAATGAGCAGTTCTTC.

The V and J genes are TRBV7-2 and TRBJ2-5; TRBD2 matches 7 bases. The CDR3 runs to 16 residues. Germline V gene lookup returns CDR1 SGHTA and CDR2 FQGNSA. The V and J ends lost 1 base and 1 base, in that order; junction bases with no gene match: 6. CDR3: CASSLGQAGIQETQYF. The CDR3 DNA reads TGTGCCAGCAGCTTAGGTCAAGCGGGGATCCAAGAGACCCAGTACTTC.

The rearrangement uses TRBV4-3 and TRBJ1-4, with TRBD1 matching over 7 bases. CDR3 length equals 16 residues. Germline CDR1 and CDR2: LGHNA and YSLEER. Trimming at V came to 1 base and at J to 1 base, leaving 3 bases not matched to a gene. The CDR3 protein is CASSQAGTETNEKLFF. CDR3 bases: TGCGCCAGCAGCCAAGCCGGGACAGAAACTAATGAAAAACTGTTTTTT.

This sequence joins TRBV28 and TRBJ1-1; D is undetermined. CDR1 and CDR2 (germline): MDHEN, SYDVKM. CDR3 length: 12 amino acids. V gave up 9 bases and J gave up 0 bases, with 8 bases separating them. The CDR3 sequence: CASASLNTEAFF. CDR3 DNA sequence: TGTGCCAGTGCTAGCCTGAACACTGAAGCTTTCTTT.

The chain carries TRBV6-6 and TRBJ2-7; 8 bases align to TRBD2. CDR1 and CDR2 (germline): MNHNY, SVGAGI (reference sequence). The CDR3 spans 14 residues. The trim removed 6 bases at V and 3 bases at J, leaving 7 bases unmatched. The CDR3 protein is CASSQAGGYYEQYF. DNA of the CDR3: TGTGCCAGCAGCCAGGCGGGGGGCTACTACGAGCAGTACTTC.